These T cell receptor beta chains were read from a single sample in a study of a mutant IDH1 vaccine in newly diagnosed glioma. Clones were sequenced by immunoSEQ multiplex PCR, and TCRdb holds only the in-frame ones, with some missing. In the table there are about 50,000 clones, 70% to 90% of which are singletons. The sequences come from PBMCs, collected from a glioma patient treated with radiotherapy, temozolomide or both. The source of these receptors is a man aged 35 to 55 with glioma. Each CDR3 is given with its conserved first and last residue. The D gene is left open where the match is weak. Where a row states a size, it is once, few, many or the class of an expanded clone; other rows omit it.

abundance,j_gene,v_gene,d_gene,CDR3nt,CDR3aa
-,TRBJ2-3,TRBV5-6,-,TGTGCCAGCAGCTTGGACTTAACTAGCACAGATACGCAGTATTTT,CASSLDLTSTDTQYF
once,TRBJ2-5,TRBV7-2,-,TGTGCCAGCAGCTTAGGGCAGGGGACCCGAGAGACCCAGTACTTC,CASSLGQGTRETQYF
once,TRBJ2-7,TRBV19,-,TGTGCCAGTAGTGCCGGGTTCTCCTACGAGCAGTACTTC,CASSAGFSYEQYF
-,TRBJ2-7,TRBV2,-,TGTGCCAGCAGTGAAGGGGGTTTCTACGAGCAGTACTTC,CASSEGGFYEQYF
few,TRBJ1-1,TRBV29-1,-,TGCAGCGCCGGCTCGCAGCTTGAAGCTTTCTTT,CSAGSQLEAFF
-,TRBJ1-2,TRBV9,-,TGTGCCAGCAGCGTAGAACCGGAGGAGGGCTACACCTTC,CASSVEPEEGYTF
-,TRBJ2-1,TRBV18,-,TGTGCCAGCTCACCCGGTGGTGGTAATGAGCAGTTCTTC,CASSPGGGNEQFF
-,TRBJ1-2,TRBV6-1,TRBD1,TGTGCCAGCAGTGAAGCATACAGGGGGCGGAATGGCTACACCTTC,CASSEAYRGRNGYTF
-,TRBJ2-7,TRBV6-4,-,TGTGCCAGCAGTCCCCGATACGAGCAGTACTTC,CASSPRYEQYF
-,TRBJ1-5,TRBV19,-,TGTGCCAGTAGTAAGGGGTTCAGCAATCAGCCCCAGCATTTT,CASSKGFSNQPQHF
-,TRBJ2-2,TRBV6-5,TRBD2,TGTGCCAGCAGTGCGACTAGCGGAAACGGGGAGCTGTTTTTT,CASSATSGNGELFF
-,TRBJ2-2,TRBV7-2,-,TGTGCCAGCAGCTTAGCCGGAGGGCTGAACACCGGGGAGCTGTTTTTT,CASSLAGGLNTGELFF
-,TRBJ1-1,TRBV11-2,-,TGTGCCAGCAGCCGGAGCCTGACAGATGAAGCTTTCTTT,CASSRSLTDEAFF
-,TRBJ1-5,TRBV5-1,-,TGCGCCAGCAGCTTGGACGGTCACAATCAGCCCCAGCATTTT,CASSLDGHNQPQHF
-,TRBJ1-2,TRBV6-5,-,TGTGCCAGCAGTTACTCAGGGGACGGCTACACCTTC,CASSYSGDGYTF
-,TRBJ1-4,TRBV7-3,TRBD1,TGTGCCAGCAGCTTAGCCGGACAGGCTGGGGAAAAACTGTTTTTT,CASSLAGQAGEKLFF
-,TRBJ2-2,TRBV13,TRBD2,TGTGCCAGCAGCAACGGACTAGCTGCCGGGGAGCTGTTTTTT,CASSNGLAAGELFF